Listed below are T cell receptor beta chains from one sample, sequenced in a study of T cell repertoires in cytomegalovirus infection. These receptors are not linked to any known antigen. TCRdb reanalysed the reads using MiXCR and keeps one entry per CDR3 protein. The sample yields over 55,000 distinct CDR3 sequences, 20% seen once. Sequences were derived from CD8+ T cells from cultured PBMCs, sampled from culture after CMV antigen stimulation. Every receptor here comes from a human donor in good health (CMV status not recorded). Some clones in this sample may be carry-over from other donors' samples. Both conserved end residues are part of each CDR3. The D gene is left open where the match is weak. For some rows the clone size is stated as once, few or many, or as a class when expanded; others skip it.

j_call,clone_size,v_call,d_call,cdr3_aa,cdr3_nt
TRBJ1-1,few,TRBV12-3/TRBV12-4,-,CASTKGGGTEAFF,TGTGCCAGCACCAAAGGAGGGGGCACTGAAGCTTTCTTT
TRBJ2-5,many,TRBV7-2,TRBD2,CASSRGGVAEETQYF,TGTGCCAGCAGCCGGGGAGGGGTAGCAGAAGAGACCCAGTACTTC
TRBJ2-1,few,TRBV2,TRBD2,CAILAGGYNEQFF,TGTGCCATCCTAGCGGGGGGTTACAATGAGCAGTTCTTC
TRBJ1-2,-,TRBV2,-,CASSEGIGNGYTF,TGTGCCAGCAGTGAAGGGATTGGAAATGGCTACACCTTC
TRBJ1-6,-,TRBV27,-,CASSLLPPWTGQPYSPLHF,TGTGCCAGCAGTTTATTGCCGCCATGGACGGGGCAGCCATATTCACCCCTCCACTTT
TRBJ2-7,few,TRBV7-9,-,CASSLRRDNYEQYF,TGTGCCAGCAGCTTGAGGAGGGACAACTACGAGCAGTACTTC
TRBJ1-4,few,TRBV12-3/TRBV12-4,TRBD1,CASTDRGKLFF,TGTGCCAGCACGGACAGGGGAAAACTGTTTTTT
TRBJ2-5,-,TRBV9,-,CASSERSGQETQYF,TGTGCCAGCAGTGAAAGGAGCGGCCAAGAGACCCAGTACTTC
TRBJ2-7,few,TRBV7-2,TRBD2,CASSPKLAGALYEQYF,TGTGCCAGCAGCCCAAAATTAGCGGGGGCCCTCTACGAGCAGTACTTC
TRBJ2-1,-,TRBV11-2,-,CASSSLGAEQFF,TGTGCCAGCAGCTCCTTAGGGGCTGAGCAGTTCTTC
TRBJ1-5,-,TRBV6-5,-,CASRLKLDSNQPQHF,TGTGCCAGCAGGCTTAAGTTGGATAGCAATCAGCCCCAGCATTTT
TRBJ1-2,-,TRBV5-6,TRBD1,CASSPQGANYGYTF,TGTGCCAGCAGCCCACAGGGGGCGAACTATGGCTACACCTTC
TRBJ2-7,few,TRBV5-6,TRBD1,CASSSGTGIYEQYF,TGTGCCAGCAGCTCGGGGACAGGGATCTACGAGCAGTACTTC
TRBJ2-3,many,TRBV6-2/TRBV6-3,TRBD1,CASSPGQGADTQYF,TGTGCCAGCAGCCCTGGACAGGGGGCCGATACGCAGTATTTT
TRBJ1-1,-,TRBV7-6,-,CASSLVAPTGSRTEAFF,TGTGCCAGCAGCTTAGTGGCGCCTACAGGGAGTCGCACTGAAGCTTTCTTT
TRBJ2-1,many,TRBV5-6,-,CASSPSGGLTYNEQFF,TGTGCCAGCAGCCCTTCGGGGGGCTTAACCTACAATGAGCAGTTCTTC
TRBJ2-7,-,TRBV20-1,TRBD1,CSARDRDSPYEQYF,TGCAGTGCTAGAGACCGGGACAGTCCCTACGAGCAGTACTTC
TRBJ1-1,-,TRBV19,-,CASSIPSSRWTAKENTEAFF,TGTGCCAGTAGTATTCCAAGCAGTCGCTGGACCGCAAAAGAGAACACTGAAGCTTTCTTT
TRBJ2-1,-,TRBV7-6,TRBD2,CASSPLPAGVGYNEQFF,TGTGCTAGCAGCCCCCTCCCAGCGGGGGTTGGCTACAATGAGCAGTTCTTC
TRBJ2-1,-,TRBV27,TRBD2,CASSRGGAQNEQFF,TGTGCCAGCAGTCGCGGGGGGGCTCAAAATGAGCAGTTCTTC
TRBJ1-1,-,TRBV7-6,-,CASSGGGGNTEAFF,TGTGCCAGCAGCGGGGGGGGTGGGAACACTGAAGCTTTCTTT
TRBJ1-5,-,TRBV12-3/TRBV12-4,TRBD1,CASSGQGVQPQHF,TGTGCCAGCAGCGGACAGGGTGTTCAGCCCCAGCATTTT
TRBJ1-1,few,TRBV27,-,CASTTGLMNTEAFF,TGTGCCAGCACCACTGGGTTAATGAACACTGAAGCTTTCTTT
TRBJ2-5,-,TRBV5-6,TRBD1,CASSADRELLETQYF,TGTGCCAGCAGCGCGGACAGGGAGCTCCTCGAGACCCAGTACTTC
TRBJ1-1,few,TRBV4-3,-,CASSQDTPKEGNANTEAFF,TGCGCCAGCAGCCAAGATACCCCTAAGGAGGGAAACGCTAACACTGAAGCTTTCTTT
TRBJ2-3,few,TRBV12-3/TRBV12-4,-,CASSPKGGDTQYF,TGTGCCAGCAGCCCGAAAGGGGGAGATACGCAGTATTTT
TRBJ1-2,-,TRBV7-9,-,CASSSGGAGLYGYTF,TGTGCCAGCAGCTCGGGAGGGGCGGGGCTGTATGGCTACACCTTC
TRBJ1-1,few,TRBV6-1,-,CASSEWGGQTNTEAFF,TGTGCCAGCAGTGAATGGGGTGGGCAGACAAACACTGAAGCTTTCTTT
TRBJ2-4,-,TRBV7-2,-,CASSPPADLAKNIQYF,TGTGCCAGCAGCCCCCCGGCAGATCTAGCCAAAAACATTCAGTACTTC
TRBJ2-5,-,TRBV7-2,-,CASSYRDPGETQYF,TGTGCCAGCAGCTACCGGGACCCAGGGGAGACCCAGTACTTC
TRBJ2-5,-,TRBV7-9,-,CASSLPDLVGGSEETQYF,TGTGCCAGCAGCCTCCCCGACCTGGTAGGGGGATCCGAAGAGACCCAGTACTTC
TRBJ2-3,-,TRBV19,-,CASSIDWGTDTQYF,TGTGCCAGTAGTATAGACTGGGGAACAGATACGCAGTATTTT
TRBJ1-2,once,TRBV12-3/TRBV12-4,TRBD1,CASRWTGVDGYTF,TGTGCCAGCAGGTGGACAGGGGTTGATGGCTACACCTTC
TRBJ2-7,-,TRBV20-1,-,CSARGGQANEQYF,TGCAGTGCTAGGGGGGGGCAGGCTAACGAGCAGTACTTC
TRBJ2-3,few,TRBV7-9,-,CASSPSPLTDTQYF,TGTGCCAGCAGCCCTTCCCCTCTCACAGATACGCAGTATTTT
TRBJ1-2,few,TRBV7-2,-,CASSLRPGLMNGYTF,TGTGCCAGCAGCCTCCGTCCGGGACTCATGAATGGCTACACCTTC
TRBJ2-1,-,TRBV9,-,CASSVEDGIYNEQFF,TGTGCCAGCAGCGTAGAGGACGGAATATACAATGAGCAGTTCTTC
TRBJ2-5,-,TRBV5-1,-,CASSLRQGGETQYF,TGCGCCAGCAGCTTGCGGCAGGGAGGAGAGACCCAGTACTTC
TRBJ2-2,few,TRBV7-6,-,CASAGLANTGELFF,TGTGCCAGCGCAGGCTTAGCGAACACCGGGGAGCTGTTTTTT
TRBJ2-7,-,TRBV27,-,CASSSRDSPYEQYF,TGTGCCAGCAGTTCGCGGGACAGCCCGTACGAGCAGTACTTC
TRBJ1-1,few,TRBV7-6,-,CASSPETWNTEAFF,TGTGCCAGCAGCCCCGAGACCTGGAACACTGAAGCTTTCTTT
TRBJ1-2,-,TRBV6-8,-,CASSYSTGQGYTF,TGTGCCAGCAGTTACTCCACAGGGCAAGGCTACACCTTC
TRBJ1-1,-,TRBV7-4,-,CASGANTEAFF,TGTGCCTCCGGGGCGAACACTGAAGCTTTCTTT
TRBJ1-2,-,TRBV12-3/TRBV12-4,-,CASSFPGIGNYGYTF,TGTGCCAGCAGTTTTCCCGGGATCGGCAACTATGGCTACACCTTC